Listed here are 15 T cell receptor beta chains from one sample, sequenced in a study of PD-L1 blockade in urothelial cancer. As for time point: pretreatment peripheral blood. Produced via immunoSEQ multiplex PCR; TCRdb's table is partial and in-frame only. The profile shows about 81,000 clones, around four fifths of them singletons. Specimen: PBMCs, collected around atezolizumab (anti-PD-L1) treatment. The receptors stem from a man aged 40-49 years with urothelial cancer.

The chain couples TRBV9 to TRBJ2-3; D is perhaps TRBD2 (6 bases). The CDR3 is 17 residues long. With 1 base removed from V and 5 bases from J, the gap between germline ends came to 20 bases. Germline V gene sequence: CDR1 SGDLS, CDR2 YYNGEE. The DNA of the CDR3 is TGTGCCAGCAGCGTAAACCCCCTGGCCGGAGGGCGAGATACGCAGTATTTT. This translates into CASSVNPLAGGRDTQYF.

The rearrangement uses TRBV19 and TRBJ2-5; the match to TRBD2 covers 8 bases. The CDR3 consists of 16 residues. V was pared by 3 bases and J by 2 bases, with 8 bases of the junction left unmatched. Germline-derived CDR1 and CDR2 are LNHDA and SQIVND (reference sequence). The CDR3 spells CASSIQASGLQETQYF. CDR3 coding DNA: TGTGCCAGTAGTATTCAGGCTAGCGGGCTTCAAGAGACCCAGTACTTC. Full variable domain (remainder filled in from reference TRBV19 and TRBJ2-5): DGGITQSPKYLFRKEGQNVTLSCEQNLNHDAMYWYRQDPGQGLRLIYYSQIVNDFQKGDIAEGYSVSREKKESFPLTVTSAQKNPTAFYLCASSIQASGLQETQYFGPGTRLLVL.

The chain recombines TRBV18 with TRBJ2-1, with TRBD2 identical over 13 bases. From germline, CDR1 is KGHSH and CDR2 LQKENI. This CDR3 contains 15 residues. V dropped 3 bases and J dropped 4; count of bases not matched to a gene: 0. As DNA, the CDR3 is TGTGCCAGCTCACCGGGACTAGCGGGGTACAATGAGCAGTTCTTC. Encoded protein: CASSPGLAGYNEQFF.

The chain carries TRBV7-2 and TRBJ2-7, with D perhaps TRBD1 (6 bases). The CDR3 is made up of 14 amino acids. The germline V gene has CDR1 SGHTA and CDR2 FQGNSA. Trimming stripped 4 bases from V and 0 bases from J, with 10 bases between. In nucleotides, the CDR3 is TGTGCCAGCAGCTCAAACAGGGCCTCCTACGAGCAGTACTTC. Residues: CASSSNRASYEQYF.

The chain carries TRBV6-6 and TRBJ1-5; the match to TRBD1 covers 8 bases. The CDR3 has 15 residues. Trimming took 7 bases from V and 3 from J; bases not matched to a gene: 8. CDR1 MNHNY and CDR2 SVGAGI come from the germline V gene (reference sequence). The CDR3 region has the DNA TGTGCCAGCACTGGGCAGGGGGCGAACAATCAGCCCCAGCATTTT. Protein: CASTGQGANNQPQHF.

The chain links TRBV19 to TRBJ1-2; 8 bases are a match to TRBD1. The CDR3 consists of 14 residues. From germline, CDR1 is LNHDA and CDR2 SQIVND (reference sequence). The ends lost 4 bases at V and 5 bases at J; junction bases unmatched: 6. The CDR3 sequence is CASSTPGQDYGYTF. The DNA for the CDR3 is TGTGCCAGTAGTACGCCGGGACAGGATTATGGCTACACCTTC. Variable domain in full (rest from reference TRBV19 and TRBJ1-2): DGGITQSPKYLFRKEGQNVTLSCEQNLNHDAMYWYRQDPGQGLRLIYYSQIVNDFQKGDIAEGYSVSREKKESFPLTVTSAQKNPTAFYLCASSTPGQDYGYTFGSGTRLTVV.

V is TRBV18 and J is TRBJ2-1; D perhaps matches TRBD1 (6 bases). Germline V gene sequence: CDR1 KGHSH, CDR2 LQKENI. The CDR3 totals 12 residues. V was trimmed by 3 bases and J by 6 bases, leaving 6 bases between them. The DNA for the CDR3 is TGTGCCAGCTCACCGGGGGCCAATGAGCAGTTCTTC. Its protein is CASSPGANEQFF.

This rearrangement joins TRBV29-1 to TRBJ2-1; D is undetermined. The CDR3 length is 13 residues. V was pared by 4 bases and J by 0 bases, with 7 bases between. Germline CDR1 is SQVTM and CDR2 is ANQGSEA. For the CDR3, the DNA is TGCAGCGTTGCAACGAGCTCCTACAATGAGCAGTTCTTC. Residues: CSVATSSYNEQFF.

The rearrangement uses TRBV11-3 and TRBJ2-7; 9 bases line up with TRBD1. Germline V gene sequence: CDR1 SGHNT, CDR2 YENEEA. J lost 3 bases, V lost 7 bases, and 19 bases had no gene match. The CDR3 totals 18 residues. The chain's CDR3 is CASNAHPFNRGQLYEQYF. CDR3 in DNA: TGTGCCAGCAACGCACATCCATTCAACAGGGGGCAACTCTACGAGCAGTACTTC.

This chain joins TRBV5-1 and TRBJ2-7, with TRBD1 as a possible D gene (7 bases). The CDR3 loop spans 14 amino acids. V was trimmed by 3 bases and J by 0 bases, leaving 10 bases between them. From germline, CDR1 is SGHRS and CDR2 YFSETQ. CDR3 nucleotides: TGCGCCAGCAGCTCGGGGGACAGCTCCTACGAGCAGTACTTC. Translation gives CASSSGDSSYEQYF.

The chain carries TRBV28 and TRBJ2-7; D is perhaps TRBD2 (6 bases). Germline V gene data show CDR1 as MDHEN and CDR2 as SYDVKM. V lost 6 bases to trimming and J lost 2 bases, with 20 bases between them. The CDR3 covers 16 residues. CDR3 coding DNA: TGTGCCAGCAGCCCTGGGAGGCAGTCCGACACCTACGAGCAGTACTTC. This codes for CASSPGRQSDTYEQYF.

This sequence joins TRBV7-2 and TRBJ1-5; no firm D call. Trimming stripped 5 bases from V and 3 bases from J, with 11 bases between. The length of the CDR3 is 14 residues. CDR1 and CDR2 (germline): SGHTA, FQGNSA. Here the CDR3 DNA reads TGTGCCAGCAGCCCCGACGGGTACAATCAGCCCCAGCATTTT. It codes for CASSPDGYNQPQHF.

The chain carries TRBV28 and TRBJ1-1; possible D gene TRBD1, 6 bases. The CDR3 has 14 residues. CDR1 is MDHEN, CDR2 SYDVKM, per germline. V was clipped by 8 bases and J by 0 bases, with 13 bases between them. CDR3 sequence (DNA): TGTGCCAGCTACGAGGGGGTCATGAACACTGAAGCTTTCTTT. Translating it yields CASYEGVMNTEAFF.

The chain recombines TRBV6-1 with TRBJ2-4; 8 nucleotides agree with TRBD1. The CDR3 runs 17 residues. J was trimmed by 5 bases and V by 2 bases; bases with no gene match: 11. Germline assignment: CDR1 MNHNS and CDR2 SASEGT. CDR3 loop: CASSEWVMGQVQNIQYF. The CDR3 DNA follows: TGTGCCAGCAGTGAATGGGTTATGGGACAGGTCCAAAACATTCAGTACTTC.

The chain links TRBV6-5 to TRBJ1-1; D call uncertain. The CDR3 is made up of 12 amino acids. The V and J ends lost 2 bases and 4 bases respectively, with 5 bases between them. Germline loops: CDR1 MNHEY, CDR2 SVGAGI. The CDR3 DNA reads TGTGCCAGCAGTTACACGGGCACTGAAGCTTTCTTT. It is translated as CASSYTGTEAFF.